This TCR beta chain was recorded in a study of blood T cell repertoires in COVID-19. Original processing methods: Reference gene primer amplification gave nucleated cell count estimates. Using immunoSEQ multiplex PCR, the repertoire was profiled, and TCRdb retains in-frame clones only, with some absent. V and J calls and clone size are those listed in that table; D and trimming were worked out from the DNA. This table holds 200,000 to 250,000 clones, over 80% found once. Across about 22 US areas, participants ranged in age from about 18 to 90 years. Exposed participants came across a COVID-19 case within 2 weeks before study entry. The sequence was obtained from a woman in her 30s who had been exposed to COVID-19. Sequencing was carried out using PBMCs or T cells enriched from blood (not recorded which).

The CDR3 reads CASSPILTSGVQQETQYF. The CDR3, as DNA: TGCGCCAGCAGCCCTATCCTAACTAGCGGAGTGCAACAAGAGACCCAGTACTTC. The chain carries TRBV5-1 and TRBJ2-5; 8 nucleotides line up with TRBD2. This CDR3 has 18 residues. V trimming: 4 bases; J trimming: 2 bases; junction bases outside the gene matches: 16. The V gene's germline CDR1 is SGHRS and CDR2 YFSETQ.